This TCR beta chain was sequenced for a study of T cells after yellow fever vaccination. General study points: Most primary-vaccination clones recurred post-booster (more than 95% CD4, 88% CD8). Clonotypes shared by both compartments, CD4 and CD8, made up a small share. The study found a weaker secondary response that peaked faster, day 5 versus 15.

In making TCR cDNA, 5'RACE template switching added a universal primer site and UMIs to it. One entry per CDR3 protein results from TCRdb running MiXCR on the 5' RACE reads. This sample has 360,000 or so distinct CDR3 sequences; about 9.9% occur once, and the top ten carry roughly 18%. The CDR3 spans 13 residues. The V gene lost 0 bases and the J gene lost 9 bases, with 9 bases spanning the gap. Germline values: CDR1 MNHEY, CDR2 SMNVEV (reference sequence). The sample holds a few counts of this clonotype. The antigen is unknown. The specimen comprised PBMCs, sampled on the day of the first yellow fever vaccination. The receptor was derived from a man aged 18 to 30 who received the YFV17D yellow fever vaccine. This chain joins TRBV27 and TRBJ1-5; D is undetermined. CDR3 sequence reads: CASSLSDGPPQHF. CDR3 coding DNA: TGTGCCAGCAGTTTATCCGACGGGCCGCCCCAGCATTTT.